Presented here are 4 T cell receptor beta chains from one specimen sequenced in a study of blood T cell repertoires in COVID-19. Using immunoSEQ multiplex PCR, the repertoire was profiled, and TCRdb retains in-frame clones only, with some absent. The sample records about 220,000 clones, around 91% being singletons. The sequenced sample was PBMCs or T cells enriched from blood (not recorded which). All receptors come from a woman between 18 and 29 years old in a cohort exposed to, infected with or recovered from COVID-19 (not recorded which).

This clone has only one observation. This chain's CDR3 is CASRLDRTSYNEQFF. CDR3 sequence (DNA): TGTGCCAGCAGACTAGACCGGACCTCCTACAATGAGCAGTTCTTC. The genes are TRBV7-3 and TRBJ2-1, with D maybe TRBD2 (5 bases). The CDR3 loop spans 15 amino acids. Germline V gene data show CDR1 as SGHTA and CDR2 as FQGTGA. Deletions cut 6 bases from V and 0 bases from J, with 12 bases between.

The chain carries TRBV5-1 and TRBJ2-3, with D perhaps matching TRBD2 (5 bases). The ends were cut back, 0 bases at V and 0 bases at J, with 11 bases in the middle. The germline V gene encodes CDR1 SGHRS and CDR2 YFSETQ. This CDR3 spans 16 amino acids. The CDR3 DNA follows: TGCGCCAGCAGCTTGGATCCGGGATCTAGCACAGATACGCAGTATTTT. Translating gives CASSLDPGSSTDTQYF. The full variable domain, in which reference TRBV5-1 and TRBJ2-3 provide the parts outside the CDR3, is KAGVTQTPRYLIKTRGQQVTLSCSPISGHRSVSWYQQTPGQGLQFLFEYFSETQRNKGNFPGRFSGRQFSNSRSEMNVSTLELGDSALYLCASSLDPGSSTDTQYFGPGTRLTVL.

This clone came up once. This sequence joins TRBV6-5 and TRBJ2-7; 10 bases agree with TRBD2. Trimming took 7 bases from V and 6 from J; bases not matched to a gene: 12. The CDR3 loop spans 15 amino acids. Germline V gives CDR1 MNHEY, CDR2 SVGAGI. The CDR3 spells CASTPFEASGSEQYF. Written as DNA, the CDR3 is TGTGCCAGCACCCCCTTCGAGGCTAGCGGGAGCGAGCAGTACTTC.

The V gene is TRBV28, the J gene TRBJ1-2, with D hard to call. The V end was cut by 7 bases, the J end by 8 bases, with 29 bases between. Per germline, CDR1 MDHEN and CDR2 SYDVKM. The CDR3 contains 17 residues. This chain's CDR3 is CASINIQAVSNPWGYTF. The DNA for the CDR3 is TGTGCCAGCATCAACATCCAGGCAGTCTCTAACCCCTGGGGCTACACCTTC.